The 8 T cell receptor beta chains below come from one sample, sequenced in a study of lymphopenia after photon versus proton radiotherapy. Some clones are missing from TCRdb's copy, which holds only in-frame ones; the method was immunoSEQ multiplex PCR. Found here are about 25,000 clones, roughly four fifths of them singletons; the top ten hold approximately 4%. The sequenced sample was peripheral blood, obtained from a patient treated with photon-based radiotherapy. These TCRs come from a woman between 50 and 59 years old with pancreatic cancer.

The CDR3 DNA reads TGTGCCAGCAGCTCGGACTCACGGGAACATGAGCAGTTCTTC. Residues: CASSSDSREHEQFF. The rearrangement links TRBV7-2 to TRBJ2-1; D perhaps matches TRBD2 (5 bases). The V gene's germline CDR1 is SGHTA and CDR2 FQGNSA. V dropped 4 bases and J dropped 8 bases, with 15 bases sitting between them. This CDR3 is 14 amino acids long.

This clone showed up just once. The chain is built from TRBV7-2 and TRBJ2-7, with D hard to call. Trimming removed 4 bases from V and 7 bases from J, with 17 bases in between. The CDR3 runs 14 residues. Germline V lookup: CDR1 SGHTA, CDR2 FQGNSA. CDR3 region: CASSWQPGMAEQYF. The CDR3 region has the DNA TGTGCCAGCAGCTGGCAACCCGGAATGGCAGAGCAGTACTTC.

The CDR3 coding sequence is TGTGCCAGCGGAATGGGACAAAGCTACGAGCAGTACTTC. Translated: CASGMGQSYEQYF. The rearrangement joins TRBV13 to TRBJ2-7; D is perhaps TRBD1 (6 bases). Germline loops: CDR1 PRHDT, CDR2 FYEKMQ (reference sequence). Trimming took 8 bases from V and 3 from J, leaving 14 bases between them. This CDR3 comprises 13 residues. The entire variable domain, with the rest obtained from reference TRBV13 and TRBJ2-7, is as follows: AAGVIQSPRHLIKEKRETATLKCYPIPRHDTVYWYQQGPGQDPQFLISFYEKMQSDKGSIPDRFSAQQFSDYHSELNMSSLELGDSALYFCASGMGQSYEQYFGPGTRLTVT.

The chain combines TRBV5-1 with TRBJ2-3; D gene uncertain. The CDR3 is 14 residues long. Germline CDR1 is SGHRS and CDR2 is YFSETQ. Between the trimmed V and J ends, which lost 0 bases and 4 bases, there was a span of 9 bases. CDR3: CASSLDSVADTQYF. The DNA for the CDR3 is TGCGCCAGCAGCTTGGATTCCGTGGCAGATACGCAGTATTTT.

The chain carries TRBV19 and TRBJ2-7, with TRBD1 matching 9 bases. The V segment lost 2 bases and the J segment 5 bases; nucleotides outside the gene matches: 10. CDR3 length equals 16 residues. Germline assignment: CDR1 LNHDA and CDR2 SQIVND (reference sequence). CDR3 protein: CASSIIRGQGIDEQYF. CDR3 in DNA: TGTGCCAGTAGTATAATCCGGGGACAGGGAATTGACGAGCAGTACTTC.

The J gene is TRBJ1-1, the V gene TRBV7-2; D uncertain. Trimming removed 7 bases at V and 8 bases at J, with 14 bases between. The V gene's germline CDR1 is SGHTA and CDR2 FQGNSA. The CDR3 is made up of 12 amino acids. The DNA of the CDR3 is TGTGCCAGCAAGAGAGGCGGCCTCGAAGCTTTCTTT. This gives the protein CASKRGGLEAFF.

J is TRBJ2-5 and V is TRBV5-1; D possibly matches TRBD1 or TRBD2 (5 bases each). The V gene lost 2 bases and the J gene lost 2 bases, with 10 bases spanning the gap. Germline V CDR1 and CDR2: SGHRS, YFSETQ. The CDR3 spans 14 residues. Written as DNA, the CDR3 is TGCGCCAGCAGCTTCGGGGCCTTACAAGAGACCCAGTACTTC. Protein product: CASSFGALQETQYF.

The rearrangement links TRBV2 to TRBJ2-7; the D is unclear. The CDR3 has 14 residues. Looked up from germline, CDR1 is SNHLY and CDR2 is FYNNEI. V was pared by 4 bases and J by 3 bases, with 13 bases between. The CDR3 reads CASSVVTYYYEQYF. CDR3 DNA: TGTGCCAGCAGTGTCGTAACCTACTACTACGAGCAGTACTTC.